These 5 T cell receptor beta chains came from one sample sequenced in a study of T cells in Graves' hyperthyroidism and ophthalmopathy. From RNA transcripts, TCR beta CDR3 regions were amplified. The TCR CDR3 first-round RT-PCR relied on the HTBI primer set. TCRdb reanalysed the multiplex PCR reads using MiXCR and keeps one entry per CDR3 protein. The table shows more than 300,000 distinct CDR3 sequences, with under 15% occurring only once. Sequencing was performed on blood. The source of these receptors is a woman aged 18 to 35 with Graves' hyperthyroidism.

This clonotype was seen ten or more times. CDR3 DNA sequence: TGTGCCATCAGTAAGGACTTAGGCACTGAAGCTTTCTTT. Protein product: CAISKDLGTEAFF. This sequence joins TRBV10-3 and TRBJ1-1, with D unclear. V gave up 5 bases and J gave up 4 bases, with 11 bases separating them. The CDR3 covers 13 residues. The germline V gene has CDR1 ENHRY and CDR2 SYGVKD.

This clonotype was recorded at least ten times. DNA of the CDR3: TGTGCCAGCAGTTTGGGACTAGAGATTCGGCAGTACTTC. This encodes CASSLGLEIRQYF. This rearrangement joins TRBV2 to TRBJ2-7; 8 bases line up with TRBD2. V trimming: 5 bases; J trimming: 9 bases; junction bases outside the gene matches: 9. The CDR3 length is 13 residues. Germline V gives CDR1 SNHLY, CDR2 FYNNEI.

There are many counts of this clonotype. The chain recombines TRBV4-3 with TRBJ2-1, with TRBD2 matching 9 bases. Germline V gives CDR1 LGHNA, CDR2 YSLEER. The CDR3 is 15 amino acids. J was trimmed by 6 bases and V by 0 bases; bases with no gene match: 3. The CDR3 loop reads CASSQELAGPNEQFF. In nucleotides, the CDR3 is TGCGCCAGCAGCCAAGAACTAGCGGGCCCCAATGAGCAGTTCTTC.

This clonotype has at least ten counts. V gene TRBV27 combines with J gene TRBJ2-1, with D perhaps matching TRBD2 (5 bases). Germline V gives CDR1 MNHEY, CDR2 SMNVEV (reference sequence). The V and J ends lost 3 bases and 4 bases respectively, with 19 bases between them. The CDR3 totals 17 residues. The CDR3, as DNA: TGTGCCAGCAGTTTCCCTACTCCCGGCGGGCCTTACAATGAGCAGTTCTTC. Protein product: CASSFPTPGGPYNEQFF.

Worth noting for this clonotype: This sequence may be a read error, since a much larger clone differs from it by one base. DNA of the CDR3: TGTGCCAGCAGTCCAGGGTACCAAAAGACCCAGTACTTC. Translated, it gives CASSPGYQKTQYF. V gene TRBV28 combines with J gene TRBJ2-5; maybe TRBD1 (5 bases). CDR1 is MDHEN and CDR2 is SYDVKM in the germline V gene. The CDR3 consists of 13 residues.